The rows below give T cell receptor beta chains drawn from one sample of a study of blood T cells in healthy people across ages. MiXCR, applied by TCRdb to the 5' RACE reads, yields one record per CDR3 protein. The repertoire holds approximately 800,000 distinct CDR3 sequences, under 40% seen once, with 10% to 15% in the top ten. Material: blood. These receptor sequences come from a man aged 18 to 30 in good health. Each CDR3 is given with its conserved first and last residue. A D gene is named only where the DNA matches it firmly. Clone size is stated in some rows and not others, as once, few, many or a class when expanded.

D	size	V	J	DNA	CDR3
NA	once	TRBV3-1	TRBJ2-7	TGTGCCAGCAGCACCGGGTTTGGAACCTACGAGCAGTACTTC	CASSTGFGTYEQYF
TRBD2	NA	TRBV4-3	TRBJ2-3	TGCGCCAGCAGCCAAACGGGGGGGCTAGATACGCAGTATTTT	CASSQTGGLDTQYF
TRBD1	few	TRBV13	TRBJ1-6	TGTGCCAGCAGCCCACCCGGGGACAGGGGGTCCTCACCCCTCCACTTT	CASSPPGDRGSSPLHF
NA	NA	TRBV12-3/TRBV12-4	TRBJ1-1	TGTGCCAGCAGTTTAAATCACTATATGAACACTGAAGCTTTCTTT	CASSLNHYMNTEAFF
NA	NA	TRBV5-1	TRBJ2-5	TGCGCCAGCAGGCCACAATTGGGGCAGGGGGAGACCCAGTACTTC	CASRPQLGQGETQYF
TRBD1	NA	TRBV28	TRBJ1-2	TGTGCCAGCAGTTACCCCGGACAGGGTCTTTACTATGGCTACACCTTC	CASSYPGQGLYYGYTF
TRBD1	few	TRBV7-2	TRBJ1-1	TGTGCCAGCAGCTTAGGAGGGGGGACAGTTGGGATTGAAGCTTTCTTT	CASSLGGGTVGIEAFF
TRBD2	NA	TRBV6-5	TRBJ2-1	TGTGCCAGCAGGCTCCCCGGGACTAGGGAGTTCTTC	CASRLPGTREFF
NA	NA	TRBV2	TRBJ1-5	TGTGCCAGCAGTGACTCTGAGGAAAATCAGCCCCAGCATTTT	CASSDSEENQPQHF
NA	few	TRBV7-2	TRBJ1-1	TGTGCCAGCAGCTTTAAGACTGGAATGAACACTGAAGCTTTCTTT	CASSFKTGMNTEAFF
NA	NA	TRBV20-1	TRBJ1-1	TGCAGTGCTAGAGATTATCGCCCTGAAGCTTTCTTT	CSARDYRPEAFF
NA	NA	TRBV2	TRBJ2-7	TGTGCCAGCGGCGCTCAATCCGCCTACGAGCAGTACTTC	CASGAQSAYEQYF
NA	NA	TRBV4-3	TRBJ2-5	TGCGCCAGCAGCCAAGATTTAGGGGGTTGGGAGACCCAGTACTTC	CASSQDLGGWETQYF
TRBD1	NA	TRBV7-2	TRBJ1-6	TGTGCCAGCAGCCCGGGACAGGGCGACAATTCACCCCCCCACTTT	CASSPGQGDNSPPHF
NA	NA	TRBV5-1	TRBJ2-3	TGCGCCAGCAGCTTGACCGGGAGCGTTACAGATACGCAGTATTTT	CASSLTGSVTDTQYF
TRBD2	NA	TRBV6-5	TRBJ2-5	TGTGCCAGCAGTTACCAGGGAGGGCAAGAGACCCAGTACTTC	CASSYQGGQETQYF
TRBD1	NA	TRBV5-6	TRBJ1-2	TGTGCCAGCAGCCCCGGGACAGAATATGGCTGCACCTTC	CASSPGTEYGCTF
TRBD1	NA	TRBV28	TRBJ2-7	TGTGCCAGCGCCTCCTCAGGGACAGGGTTTGCAGAGCAGTACTTC	CASASSGTGFAEQYF
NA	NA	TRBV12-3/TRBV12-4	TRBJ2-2	TGTGCCAGCATGAGCCAAGCGAACACCGGGGAGCTGTTTTTT	CASMSQANTGELFF
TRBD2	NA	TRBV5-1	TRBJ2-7	TGCGCCAGCAGCAGGCGGGGGGCTGAATACGAGCAGTACTTC	CASSRRGAEYEQYF
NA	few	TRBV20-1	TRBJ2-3	TGCAGTGCTAGGAGAGGGGGAGGGGGACCTAGCACAGATACGCAGTATTTT	CSARRGGGGPSTDTQYF
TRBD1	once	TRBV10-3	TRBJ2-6	TGTGCCACCGGGACAGTCCCCTCTGGGGCCAACGTCCTGACTTTC	CATGTVPSGANVLTF
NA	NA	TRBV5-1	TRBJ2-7	TGCGCCAGCAGCTTGGACGGGGCAAGCTCCTACAATGAGCAGTACTTC	CASSLDGASSYNEQYF
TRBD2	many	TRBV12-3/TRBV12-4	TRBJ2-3	TGTGCCAGCCTTGGCGTAAGGCGGGGGTTCACAGATACGCAGTATTTT	CASLGVRRGFTDTQYF
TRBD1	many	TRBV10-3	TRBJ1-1	TGTGCCATCAGTCGGGACAGCATGAACACTGAAGCTTTCTTT	CAISRDSMNTEAFF
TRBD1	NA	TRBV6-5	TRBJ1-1	TGTGCCAGCAGTCCAGGCGAAGGGGGCCGGGGCACTGAAGCTTTCTTT	CASSPGEGGRGTEAFF
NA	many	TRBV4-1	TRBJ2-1	TGCGCCAGCAGCCAAGTGGCCCTAGCGAGACCCAATGAGCAGTTCTTC	CASSQVALARPNEQFF
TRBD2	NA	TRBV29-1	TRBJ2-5	TGCAGCGAGACCGTGGGGGGGGAGACCCAGTACTTC	CSETVGGETQYF
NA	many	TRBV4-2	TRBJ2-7	TGTGCCAGCAGCCAACCGGAGGACTCCTACGAGCAGTACTTC	CASSQPEDSYEQYF
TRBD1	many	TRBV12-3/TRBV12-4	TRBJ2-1	TGTGCCAGCAGTCCGACAGGGGGGTACAATGAGCAGTTCTTC	CASSPTGGYNEQFF
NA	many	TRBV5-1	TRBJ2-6	TGCGCCAGCAGCTTGCGGGACCTAAGCGGCTCTGGGGCCAACGTCCTGACTTTC	CASSLRDLSGSGANVLTF
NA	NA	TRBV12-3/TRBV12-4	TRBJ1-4	TGTGCCAGCAGTTCCGACGGGACGGCTAATGAAAAACTGTTTTTT	CASSSDGTANEKLFF
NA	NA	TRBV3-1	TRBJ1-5	TGTGCCAGCAGCCAAGGCCGGGACAATAGCAATCAGCCCCAGCATTTT	CASSQGRDNSNQPQHF
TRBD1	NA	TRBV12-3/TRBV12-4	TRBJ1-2	TGTGCCAGCAGAAGACAGGGTGGCTACACCTTC	CASRRQGGYTF
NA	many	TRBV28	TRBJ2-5	TGTGCCAGCAGTGCAAAGGCCTTAGGGGAGACCCAGTACTTC	CASSAKALGETQYF
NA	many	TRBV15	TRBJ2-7	TGTGCCACCAGAGACGGGACATCGTCCTACGAGCAGTACTTC	CATRDGTSSYEQYF
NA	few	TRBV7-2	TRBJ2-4	TGTGCCAGCAGTCCCGGGAACCTAGCCAAAAACATTCAGTACTTC	CASSPGNLAKNIQYF
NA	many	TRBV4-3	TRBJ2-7	TGCGCCCGCCGCAGGGCCCATTCCTACGAGCAGTACTTC	CARRRAHSYEQYF